This T cell receptor (beta chain) was identified during a study of cytomegalovirus exposure and HLA in healthy donors. Study-level points and caveats: Subsequent analysis revealed that first-cohort TCR clusters tended to co-occur in the approximately 120 validation repertoires.

Germline CDR1 is MDHEN and CDR2 is SYDVKM. The V gene end was trimmed by 8 bases and the J gene end by 2 bases; junction bases not matched to a gene: 11. The CDR3 contains 15 residues. TCRdb keeps only in-frame clones here, not all; method: immunoSEQ multiplex PCR. The sample includes some 250,000 clones, roughly 89% of them seen just once. Points on this clone: What it recognizes is unknown.

The chain uses TRBV28 and TRBJ2-5; 7 bases are a match to TRBD1. The sample consisted of PBMCs. This sequence was found in a woman aged 18-35 years in good health and CMV-seronegative. CDR3: CASQYGNRGQETQYF. The CDR3 region has the DNA TGTGCCAGCCAGTATGGTAACAGGGGACAAGAGACCCAGTACTTC.